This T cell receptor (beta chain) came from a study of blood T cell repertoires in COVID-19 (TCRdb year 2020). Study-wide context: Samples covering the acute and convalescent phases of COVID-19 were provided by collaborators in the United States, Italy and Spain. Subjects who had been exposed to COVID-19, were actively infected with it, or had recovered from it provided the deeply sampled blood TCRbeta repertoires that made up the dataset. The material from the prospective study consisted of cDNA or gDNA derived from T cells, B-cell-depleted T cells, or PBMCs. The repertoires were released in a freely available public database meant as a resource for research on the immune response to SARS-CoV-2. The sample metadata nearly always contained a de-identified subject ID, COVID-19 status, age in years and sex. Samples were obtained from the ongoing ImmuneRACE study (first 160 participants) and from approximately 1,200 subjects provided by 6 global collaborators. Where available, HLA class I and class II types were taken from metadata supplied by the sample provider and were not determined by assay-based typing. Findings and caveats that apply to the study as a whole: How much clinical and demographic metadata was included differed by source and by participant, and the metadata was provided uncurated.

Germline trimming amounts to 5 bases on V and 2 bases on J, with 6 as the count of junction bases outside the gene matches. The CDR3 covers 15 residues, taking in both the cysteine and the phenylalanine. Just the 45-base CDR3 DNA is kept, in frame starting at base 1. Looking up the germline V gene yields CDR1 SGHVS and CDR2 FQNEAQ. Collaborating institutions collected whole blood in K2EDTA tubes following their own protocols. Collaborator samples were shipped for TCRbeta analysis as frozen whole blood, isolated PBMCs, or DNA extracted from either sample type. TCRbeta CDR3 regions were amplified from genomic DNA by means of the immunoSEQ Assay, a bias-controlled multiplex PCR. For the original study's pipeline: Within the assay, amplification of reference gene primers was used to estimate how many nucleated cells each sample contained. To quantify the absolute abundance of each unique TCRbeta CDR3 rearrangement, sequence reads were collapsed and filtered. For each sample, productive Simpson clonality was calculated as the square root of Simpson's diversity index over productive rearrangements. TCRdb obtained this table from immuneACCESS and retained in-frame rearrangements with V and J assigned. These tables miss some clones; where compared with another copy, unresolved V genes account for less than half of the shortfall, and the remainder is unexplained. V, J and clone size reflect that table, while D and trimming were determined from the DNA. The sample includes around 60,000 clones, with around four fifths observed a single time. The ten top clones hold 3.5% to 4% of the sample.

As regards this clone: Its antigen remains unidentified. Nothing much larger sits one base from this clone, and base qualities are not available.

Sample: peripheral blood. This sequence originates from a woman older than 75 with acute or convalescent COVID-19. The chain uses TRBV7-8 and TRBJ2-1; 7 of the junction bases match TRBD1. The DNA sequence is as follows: TGTGCCAGCAGCGAGGGGGCAGGGGCCTACAATGAGCAGTTCTTC. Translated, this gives CASSEGAGAYNEQFF.